This entry is about one TCR beta chain. This sample was included in a study of blood T cell repertoires in COVID-19. Study at large: The analysed material was cDNA or gDNA that came from T cells, B-cell-depleted T cells, or PBMCs.

The CDR3 length is 15 residues. Germline V gene lookup returns CDR1 LGHNA and CDR2 YNFKEQ. With 5 bases removed from V and 0 bases from J, the gap between germline ends came to 13 bases. In the original workflow: The authors estimated nucleated cell counts from reference gene primer amplification. The protocol was immunoSEQ multiplex PCR, while the TCRdb copy is restricted to in-frame clones and leaves out a portion. Clone size and V and J calls were adopted from that table, with D and trimming inferred from the DNA. The table has over 200,000 clones, around 86% seen once. This sequence was found in a man at least 80 years old with acute or convalescent COVID-19. The sample taken for sequencing was peripheral blood. The chain recombines TRBV4-2 with TRBJ2-5; possible D gene TRBD2, 6 bases. The CDR3 DNA reads TGTGCCAGCAGCTCCGAAGGGAGGAACCAAGAGACCCAGTACTTC. Protein product: CASSSEGRNQETQYF.